A selection of T cell receptor beta chains follows, all from one sample in a study of graft-versus-host responses after intestinal transplantation. These receptors have no identified antigens. Generated by immunoSEQ multiplex PCR, the TCRdb table keeps only in-frame clones and is missing some. The sample includes about 85,000 clones, roughly 90% of them seen just once. Sequenced here: unstimulated CD8+ T cells sorted from spleen or lymph node cells, sampled before transplant. The origin of the receptors is a human donor who was the organ donor for an intestinal transplant. CDR3s include the opening cysteine and the closing phenylalanine or tryptophan.

TRBV7-9	TRBJ1-1	CASSPRDRVDTEAFF
TRBV28	TRBJ1-5	CASSFFRVSNQPQHF
TRBV6-5	TRBJ2-7	CASRESYEQYF
TRBV4-1	TRBJ2-7	CASSQDVGTDSYEQYF
TRBV11-2	TRBJ2-7	CASSLDVTGQLAGGRQYF
TRBV4-1	TRBJ1-5	CASSPWINQPQHF
TRBV11-2	TRBJ2-7	CASNSGGSYEQYF
TRBV1	TRBJ2-2	CTSSPLTRDTGELFF
TRBV27	TRBJ2-3	CASSSGRGSRTDTQYF
TRBV27	TRBJ1-5	CASSLKPYSNQPQHF
TRBV4-1	TRBJ2-7	CASSLGTGAEQYF
TRBV6-4	TRBJ2-7	CASGGLEQYF
TRBV9	TRBJ2-2	CASSAGPGLAGGLNTGELFF
TRBV5-1	TRBJ2-3	CASSPTHLRVRGDTQYF
TRBV7-8	TRBJ1-5	CASSTTGGSGQPQHF
TRBV6-6	TRBJ1-1	CASSFYTGKGNTEAFF
TRBV13	TRBJ2-2	CASSLGLDNTGELFF
TRBV30	TRBJ1-6	CAWTERGVGNSPLHF
TRBV7-8	TRBJ2-7	CASSLPGSPSHEQYF
TRBV2	TRBJ1-3	CATLGGRISGNTIYF
TRBV7-9	TRBJ1-2	CASSLQTGEAGYTF
TRBV10-3	TRBJ1-5	CAISETTGDDQPQHF